Presented here are 30 T cell receptor beta chains from one specimen sequenced in a study of T cells in Graves' hyperthyroidism and ophthalmopathy (dated by TCRdb to between 2017 and 2020). To prepare the library, multiplex PCR was applied. The reads were generated on an Illumina HiSeq 2000. The TCR beta CDR3 regions were amplified from the RNA transcripts. For the first round of RT-PCR on the TCR CDR3, the HTBI primer set was used together with the Qiagen OneStep RT-PCR kit. TCRdb trimmed the raw reads at Q25, called clones with MiXCR and kept productive beta chains. Identical CDR3 proteins give one entry, which carries the most common genes and DNA. The sample table records 390,000 or so distinct CDR3 sequences; around 15% of these occur just once. The ten largest clones represent around 13% of the sample. Input material: blood. Receptors originate from a man younger than 35 with Graves' ophthalmopathy.

This clonotype was seen a handful of times. CDR3 DNA sequence: TGCGCCAGCAGTGAGAGTCTACTCGAGACCCAGTACTTC. Translation gives CASSESLLETQYF. The chain employs TRBV10-1 and TRBJ2-5; D remains ambiguous. Between the trimmed V and J ends, which lost 2 bases and 5 bases, there was a span of 9 bases. CDR1 WNHNN and CDR2 SYGVQD come from the germline V gene (reference sequence). This CDR3 contains 13 residues.

V and J are TRBV20-1 and TRBJ2-5; 13 bases fit TRBD2. This CDR3 region has 15 residues. The J segment lost 2 bases and the V segment lost 6 bases, leaving 6 bases of the junction unmatched. Germline values: CDR1 DFQATT, CDR2 SNEGSKA (reference sequence). CDR3 loop: CSAPGLAGAQETQYF. The CDR3 DNA reads as TGCAGTGCGCCCGGACTAGCGGGGGCACAAGAGACCCAGTACTTC.

This clonotype was counted only a few times. V and J are TRBV27 and TRBJ2-3, with 8 positions matching TRBD1. The germline V gene encodes CDR1 MNHEY and CDR2 SMNVEV (reference sequence). CDR3 length equals 14 residues. The ends lost 6 bases at V and 0 bases at J; junction bases unmatched: 2. In nucleotides, the CDR3 is TGTGCCAGCAGGCGGACAGGGAGCACAGATACGCAGTATTTT. Its protein is CASRRTGSTDTQYF.

This clonotype has a count of ten or more. The chain is built from TRBV20-1 and TRBJ2-3, with TRBD2 as a possible D gene (7 bases). The germline V and J ends were trimmed by 0 bases and 5 bases, with 15 bases remaining between them. The V gene's germline CDR1 is DFQATT and CDR2 SNEGSKA (reference sequence). CDR3 length: 15 residues. CDR3: CSARDLGGGGDTQYF. In DNA, the CDR3 is TGCAGTGCTAGAGATCTTGGGGGCGGGGGAGATACGCAGTATTTT.

This clonotype was recorded many times. This chain links TRBV12-3 or TRBV12-4 with TRBJ1-2; D may be TRBD1 (5 bases). There are 13 residues in the CDR3. Trimming took 1 base from V and 7 from J, leaving 10 bases between them. The CDR3 nucleotides read TGTGCCAGCAGTTTAGGGGACCGCTCTGGCTACACCTTC. Residues: CASSLGDRSGYTF.

The chain is built from TRBV20-1 and TRBJ2-2; no definite D call. From germline, CDR1 is DFQATT and CDR2 SNEGSKA (reference sequence). The length of the CDR3 is 13 residues. With 6 bases removed from V and 6 bases from J, the gap between germline ends came to 14 bases. DNA of the CDR3: TGCAGTGCCCCGAGTATCCAACCCGGGGAGCTGTTTTTT. As protein: CSAPSIQPGELFF.

Here the CDR3 reads CATASGRAGLNEQFF. CDR3 nucleotide sequence: TGTGCCACCGCTAGCGGGAGGGCCGGACTCAATGAGCAGTTCTTC. V usage is TRBV19 and J usage is TRBJ2-1; TRBD2 agrees at 12 bases. From germline, CDR1 is LNHDA and CDR2 SQIVND (reference sequence). J lost 6 bases, V lost 10 bases, and 10 bases had no gene match. The CDR3 length is 15 residues.

This clonotype has a count of ten or more. The gene calls are TRBV27 and TRBJ1-4; D remains unclear. The CDR3 loop spans 15 amino acids. The germline V gene encodes CDR1 MNHEY and CDR2 SMNVEV (reference sequence). V dropped 5 bases and J dropped 0 bases, with 10 bases sitting between them. CDR3 residues: CASSPTPATNEKLFF. The CDR3 DNA is TGTGCCAGCAGTCCCACTCCTGCAACTAATGAAAAACTGTTTTTT.

The chain employs TRBV27 and TRBJ2-1; TRBD2 matches 7 bases. V trimming: 3 bases; J trimming: 4 bases; junction bases outside the gene matches: 3. Germline V gene data show CDR1 as MNHEY and CDR2 as SMNVEV (reference sequence). The CDR3 totals 14 residues. CDR3 residues: CASSLGGPYNEQFF. As DNA, the CDR3 is TGTGCCAGCAGTTTGGGAGGGCCGTACAATGAGCAGTTCTTC.

This clonotype was detected ten times or more. V usage is TRBV18 and J usage is TRBJ2-5; TRBD1 matches 9 bases. From germline, CDR1 is KGHSH and CDR2 LQKENI. This CDR3 has 17 residues. Trimming took 2 bases from V and 2 from J; bases not matched to a gene: 9. CDR3 nucleotides: TGTGCCAGCTCACCAACCTGGGACAGGGCTGCGCAAGAGACCCAGTACTTC. Amino acids: CASSPTWDRAAQETQYF.

This clonotype appeared a few times. The rearrangement uses TRBV19 and TRBJ1-1; D perhaps matches TRBD1 (5 bases). Germline V gene sequence: CDR1 LNHDA, CDR2 SQIVND (reference sequence). The CDR3 is 15 amino acids. With 5 bases removed from V and 0 bases from J, the gap between germline ends came to 13 bases. Here the CDR3 reads CASSPSADMNTEAFF. CDR3 DNA: TGTGCCAGTAGTCCTTCGGCGGACATGAACACTGAAGCTTTCTTT. Complete variable domain (other parts from reference TRBV19 and TRBJ1-1): DGGITQSPKYLFRKEGQNVTLSCEQNLNHDAMYWYRQDPGQGLRLIYYSQIVNDFQKGDIAEGYSVSREKKESFPLTVTSAQKNPTAFYLCASSPSADMNTEAFFGQGTRLTVV.

This clonotype was detected a few times. This chain's CDR3 is CASSFMSPSSGANVLTF. CDR3 sequence (DNA): TGTGCCAGCAGTTTTATGTCCCCGAGCTCTGGGGCCAACGTCCTGACTTTC. The rearrangement joins TRBV12-3 or TRBV12-4 to TRBJ2-6; the D is unclear. The CDR3 is 17 amino acids. The V gene lost 3 bases and the J gene lost 0 bases, with 12 bases spanning the gap.

This clonotype was detected a few times. This chain uses TRBV16 with TRBJ1-2; the D is unclear. CDR3 size: 14 residues. Trimming left V 4 bases short and J 5 bases short, with 14 bases between. Germline lookup yields CDR1 KGHSY and CDR2 FQNENV. This chain's CDR3 is CASSRESSMYGYTF. CDR3 sequence (DNA): TGTGCCAGCAGCCGGGAATCATCTATGTATGGCTACACCTTC.

The chain employs TRBV6-1 and TRBJ1-3; D perhaps matches TRBD1 (5 bases). CDR3 length: 15 amino acids. The germline gives CDR1 MNHNS, CDR2 SASEGT. V was clipped by 5 bases and J by 3 bases, with 14 bases between them. CDR3: CASSKGAGNGNTIYF. The DNA of the CDR3 is TGTGCCAGCAGTAAAGGGGCAGGGAATGGAAACACCATATATTTT.

The gene calls are TRBV30 and TRBJ2-7; D is possibly TRBD1 or TRBD2 (6 bases each). Between the trimmed V and J ends, which lost 2 bases and 0 bases, there was a span of 20 bases. CDR3 length: 17 amino acids. The germline V gene has CDR1 GTSNPN and CDR2 SVGIG (reference sequence). CDR3 residues: CAWSPYLRGLLSYEQYF. As DNA, the CDR3 is TGTGCCTGGAGTCCCTATTTACGGGGGCTCCTCTCCTACGAGCAGTACTTC.

This chain connects TRBV28 to TRBJ1-6; TRBD1 agrees at 7 bases. The CDR3 is 15 amino acids. V was clipped by 3 bases and J by 9 bases; unmatched bases: 8. CDR1 MDHEN and CDR2 SYDVKM come from the germline V gene. CDR3 DNA sequence: TGTGCCAGCAGTTTTAACAGGGGAATTGGTTCACCCCTCCACTTT. Translation: CASSFNRGIGSPLHF.

The chain couples TRBV25-1 to TRBJ1-1; D is undetermined. V lost 3 bases and J 0 bases, leaving 11 bases between the germline ends. Looked up from germline, CDR1 is MGHDK and CDR2 is SYGVNS. The CDR3 runs 15 residues. CDR3: CASSDTKILNTEAFF. The CDR3 DNA reads as TGTGCCAGCAGTGACACGAAAATTCTGAACACTGAAGCTTTCTTT. Complete variable domain (other parts from reference TRBV25-1 and TRBJ1-1): EADIYQTPRYLVIGTGKKITLECSQTMGHDKMYWYQQDPGMELHLIHYSYGVNSTEKGDLSSESTVSRIRTEHFPLTLESARPSHTSQYLCASSDTKILNTEAFFGQGTRLTVV.

The V call is TRBV24-1, the J call TRBJ1-5; the match to TRBD1 covers 7 bases. The J segment lost 2 bases and the V segment lost 4 bases, leaving 7 bases of the junction unmatched. This CDR3 comprises 16 residues. CDR1 is KGHDR, CDR2 SFDVKD, per germline. In DNA form, the CDR3 reads TGTGCCACCAGTGAAAGCAGGACAGGAGGCAATCAGCCCCAGCATTTT. It is translated as CATSESRTGGNQPQHF.

This clonotype was observed a handful of times. The V and J genes are TRBV4-1 and TRBJ1-5; a weak D match, TRBD1 (5 bases). This CDR3 is 15 amino acids long. Looked up from germline, CDR1 is MGHRA and CDR2 is YSYEKL. Trimming pared 3 bases from V and 6 bases from J, leaving 15 bases between. Here the CDR3 reads CASSQGGGGSQPQHF. The CDR3 DNA sequence: TGCGCCAGCAGCCAGGGCGGGGGTGGAAGTCAGCCCCAGCATTTT.

This clonotype has at least ten counts. This sequence joins TRBV20-1 and TRBJ2-7; D is possibly TRBD1 (6 bases). V was cut by 8 bases and J by 2 bases, with 16 bases left in between. The CDR3 consists of 13 residues. From germline, CDR1 is DFQATT and CDR2 SNEGSKA (reference sequence). The CDR3 sequence: CSPRQGHTYEQYF. CDR3 DNA sequence: TGCAGTCCACGGCAGGGGCACACCTACGAGCAGTACTTC.

This clonotype was picked up a small number of times. CDR3 residues: CASSLSPVGTRELFF. For the CDR3, the DNA is TGTGCCAGCAGCTTGTCTCCAGTCGGAACCAGGGAGCTGTTTTTT. J is TRBJ2-2 and V is TRBV5-6; no firm D call. Germline-derived CDR1 and CDR2 are SGHDT and YYEEEE. V lost 1 base and J 9 bases, leaving 16 bases between the germline ends. The CDR3 covers 15 residues.

This clonotype has at least ten counts. CDR3 sequence (DNA): TGTGCCAGCTCAAGACGACTAGGTTCCTACAATGAGCAGTTCTTC. This gives the protein CASSRRLGSYNEQFF. V gene TRBV18 combines with J gene TRBJ2-1, with D maybe TRBD2 (6 bases). V was trimmed by 5 bases and J by 1 base, leaving 12 bases between them. This CDR3 has 15 amino acids. The V gene's germline CDR1 is KGHSH and CDR2 LQKENI.

This clonotype was counted ten times or more. The CDR3 region is CATSDRVGTQYF. CDR3 nucleotides: TGTGCCACCAGTGATCGGGTGGGGACCCAGTACTTC. This chain links TRBV24-1 with TRBJ2-5; D unclear. The CDR3 is 12 residues long. Trimming took off 3 bases at V and 7 bases at J, with 8 bases between the two ends. Germline lookup yields CDR1 KGHDR and CDR2 SFDVKD.

This chain joins TRBV19 and TRBJ2-7; D gene unclear. CDR1 is LNHDA and CDR2 is SQIVND in the germline V gene (reference sequence). V was cut by 3 bases and J by 0 bases, with 9 bases left in between. The CDR3 has 14 amino acids. The CDR3 nucleotides read TGTGCCAGTAGTATGTTTAGGGACTCCTACGAGCAGTACTTC. Protein: CASSMFRDSYEQYF.

There are a few counts of this clonotype. V gene TRBV19 combines with J gene TRBJ2-1; possible D gene TRBD1, 5 bases. Trimming took 6 bases from V and 5 from J, leaving 20 bases between them. This CDR3 spans 16 amino acids. Germline loops: CDR1 LNHDA, CDR2 SQIVND (reference sequence). The CDR3 region is CASSWTIASQNNEQFF. DNA for the CDR3: TGTGCCAGTAGCTGGACAATCGCCTCACAAAACAATGAGCAGTTCTTC. Filled out from reference TRBV19 and TRBJ2-1, the complete variable domain reads DGGITQSPKYLFRKEGQNVTLSCEQNLNHDAMYWYRQDPGQGLRLIYYSQIVNDFQKGDIAEGYSVSREKKESFPLTVTSAQKNPTAFYLCASSWTIASQNNEQFFGPGTRLTVL.

This clonotype was seen many times. CDR3 bases: TGTGCCAGCAGTTTAGCGGGGGGGGCCGGGGAGCTGTTTTTT. This translates into CASSLAGGAGELFF. The chain uses TRBV12-3 or TRBV12-4 and TRBJ2-2, with 7 positions matching TRBD2. The length of the CDR3 is 14 residues. The J segment lost 6 bases and the V segment lost 0 bases, leaving 1 base of the junction unmatched.

This clonotype was seen at least ten times. V is TRBV24-1 and J is TRBJ1-2; tentatively, D is TRBD1 (5 bases). This CDR3 is 14 amino acids long. Trimming removed 0 bases from V and 12 bases from J, with 16 bases in between. Germline CDR1 and CDR2: KGHDR and SFDVKD. The CDR3 nucleotides read TGTGCCACCAGTGATTTGAATTTTCCGAGGGGACACACCTTC. It specifies CATSDLNFPRGHTF.

This clonotype occurred many times. Here the CDR3 reads CASSQEASGTDTQYF. For the CDR3, the DNA is TGTGCCAGCAGCCAAGAGGCTTCAGGCACAGATACGCAGTATTTT. This chain joins TRBV3-1 and TRBJ2-3; D call uncertain. Germline V gives CDR1 LGHDT, CDR2 YNNKEL (reference sequence). The CDR3 spans 15 residues. Trimming took off 0 bases at V and 1 base at J, with 8 bases between the two ends.

This clonotype was seen many times. The chain carries TRBV3-1 and TRBJ2-1, with a weak D call TRBD2 (6 bases). Germline V gene data show CDR1 as LGHDT and CDR2 as YNNKEL (reference sequence). CDR3 length: 15 residues. Between the trimmed V and J ends, which lost 4 bases and 9 bases, there was a span of 19 bases. This CDR3 reads CASSLFAGNKVEQFF. In DNA, the CDR3 is TGTGCCAGCAGCCTTTTTGCGGGAAACAAGGTTGAGCAGTTCTTC.

This clonotype was observed at least ten times. The chain couples TRBV11-2 to TRBJ2-7; 10 bases map to TRBD2. The CDR3 runs 15 residues. Looked up from germline, CDR1 is SGHAT and CDR2 is FQNNGV. V lost 2 bases, J lost 2 bases, and 3 bases stayed unmatched. The CDR3 sequence: CASSLSSGGPYEQYF. The CDR3 bases are TGTGCCAGCAGCTTATCTAGCGGGGGCCCCTACGAGCAGTACTTC.